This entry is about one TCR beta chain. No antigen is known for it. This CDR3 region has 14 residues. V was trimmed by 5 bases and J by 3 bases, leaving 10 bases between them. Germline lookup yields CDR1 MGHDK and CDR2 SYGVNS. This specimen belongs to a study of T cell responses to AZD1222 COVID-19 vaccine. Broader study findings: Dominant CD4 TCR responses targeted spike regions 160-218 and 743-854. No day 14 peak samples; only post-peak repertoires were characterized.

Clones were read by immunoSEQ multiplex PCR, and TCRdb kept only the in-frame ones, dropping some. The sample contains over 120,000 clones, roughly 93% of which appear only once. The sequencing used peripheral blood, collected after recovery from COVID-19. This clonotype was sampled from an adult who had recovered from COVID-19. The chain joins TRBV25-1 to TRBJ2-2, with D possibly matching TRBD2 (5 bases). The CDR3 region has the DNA TGTGCCAGCAGTACCGGAGGAGACACCGGGGAGCTGTTTTTT. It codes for CASSTGGDTGELFF.